This TCR beta chain is from a study of cytomegalovirus exposure and HLA in healthy donors. Study findings and constraints: Differences between HLA loci emerged in a later analysis of TCR association rates, with DRB1 most and HLA-C fewest.

This clone was seen more than once but under ten times. The target antigen is unknown. Amplification used 60 Vbeta primers and 13 Jbeta primers. The method was immunoSEQ multiplex PCR; TCRdb's version includes in-frame clones alone and lacks a portion of them. The sample has about 160,000 clones, 65% to 85% seen once. Germline V gene lookup returns CDR1 SGHTA and CDR2 FQGNSA. V was pared by 4 bases and J by 10 bases, with 12 bases of the junction left unmatched. This CDR3 region has 16 residues. The sequenced material came from PBMCs. The receptor was isolated from a woman between 40 and 55 years old in good health and CMV-seropositive. V gene TRBV7-2 combines with J gene TRBJ2-1; 11 nucleotides align to TRBD2. As DNA, the CDR3 is TGTGCCAGCAGCTCCCGACTAGCGGGATTGGGAACCGAGCAGTTCTTC. As protein: CASSSRLAGLGTEQFF.